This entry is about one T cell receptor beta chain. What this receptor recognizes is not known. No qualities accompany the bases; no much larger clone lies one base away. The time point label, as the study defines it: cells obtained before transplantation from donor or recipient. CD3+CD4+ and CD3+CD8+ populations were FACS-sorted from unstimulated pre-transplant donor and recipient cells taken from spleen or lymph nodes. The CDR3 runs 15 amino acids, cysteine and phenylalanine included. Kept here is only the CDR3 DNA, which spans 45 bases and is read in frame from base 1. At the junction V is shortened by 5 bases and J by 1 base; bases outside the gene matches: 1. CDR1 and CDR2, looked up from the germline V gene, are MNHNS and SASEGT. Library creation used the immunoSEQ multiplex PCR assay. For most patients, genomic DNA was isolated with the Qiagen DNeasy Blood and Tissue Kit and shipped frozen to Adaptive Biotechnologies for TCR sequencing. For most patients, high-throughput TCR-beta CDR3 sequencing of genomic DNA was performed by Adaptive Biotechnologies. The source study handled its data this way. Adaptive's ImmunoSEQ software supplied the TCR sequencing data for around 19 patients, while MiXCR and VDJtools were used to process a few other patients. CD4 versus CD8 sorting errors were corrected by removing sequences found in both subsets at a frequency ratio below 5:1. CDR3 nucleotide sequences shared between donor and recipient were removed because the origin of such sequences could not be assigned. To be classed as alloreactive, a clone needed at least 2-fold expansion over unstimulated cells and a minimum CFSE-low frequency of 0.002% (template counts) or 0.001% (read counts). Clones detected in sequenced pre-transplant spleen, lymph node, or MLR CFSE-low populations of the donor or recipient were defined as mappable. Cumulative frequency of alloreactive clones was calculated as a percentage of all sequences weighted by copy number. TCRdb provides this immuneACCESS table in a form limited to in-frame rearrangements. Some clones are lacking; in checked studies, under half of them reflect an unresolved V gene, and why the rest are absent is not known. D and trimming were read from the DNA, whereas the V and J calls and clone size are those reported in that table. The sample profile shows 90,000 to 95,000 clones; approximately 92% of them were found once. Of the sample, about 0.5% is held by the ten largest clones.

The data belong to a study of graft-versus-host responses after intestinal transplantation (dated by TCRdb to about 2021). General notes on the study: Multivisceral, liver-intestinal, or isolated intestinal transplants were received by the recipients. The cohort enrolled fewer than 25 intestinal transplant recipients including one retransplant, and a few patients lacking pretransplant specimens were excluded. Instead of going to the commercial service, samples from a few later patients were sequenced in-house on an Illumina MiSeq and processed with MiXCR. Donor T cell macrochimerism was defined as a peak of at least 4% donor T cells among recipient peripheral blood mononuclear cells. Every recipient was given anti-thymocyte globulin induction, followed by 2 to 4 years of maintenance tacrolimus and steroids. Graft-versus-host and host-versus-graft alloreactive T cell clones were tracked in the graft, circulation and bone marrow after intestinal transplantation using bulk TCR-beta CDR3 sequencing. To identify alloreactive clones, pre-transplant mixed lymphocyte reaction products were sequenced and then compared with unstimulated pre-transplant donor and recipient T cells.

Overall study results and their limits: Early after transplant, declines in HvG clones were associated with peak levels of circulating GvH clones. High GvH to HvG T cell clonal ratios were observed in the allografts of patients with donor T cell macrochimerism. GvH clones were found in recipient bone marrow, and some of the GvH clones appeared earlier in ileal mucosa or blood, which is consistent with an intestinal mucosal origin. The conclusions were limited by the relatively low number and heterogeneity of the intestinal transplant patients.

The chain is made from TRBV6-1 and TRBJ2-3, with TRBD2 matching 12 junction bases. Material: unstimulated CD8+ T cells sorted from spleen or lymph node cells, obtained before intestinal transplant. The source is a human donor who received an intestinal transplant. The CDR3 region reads CASSRLAGGTDTQYF. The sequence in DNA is TGTGCCAGCAGTCGACTAGCGGGAGGCACAGATACGCAGTATTTT.